This T cell receptor beta chain appears in the sequencing data of a study of Graves' ophthalmopathy and Graves' hyperthyroidism. Amplification targeted the TCR beta CDR3 regions, with RNA transcripts as the source material. RT-PCR with HTBI primers came first, then second-round multiplex PCR. Via MiXCR, TCRdb re-called the multiplex PCR reads, giving one row per CDR3 protein. This table holds about 620,000 distinct CDR3 sequences, around a fifth found once. General study findings and limits: The model's ophthalmopathy progression predictions had 55% to 71% sensitivity and 72.22% specificity. Most expanded clonotypes in thyroid above 0.001 frequency also showed up in blood.

In this sample, this clonotype turned up many times. The antigen remains unidentified. Ophthalmopathy absent within 18 months of follow-up marked hyperthyroidism as stable. Uncontrolled infections, other autoimmune diseases, pregnancy or lactation barred patients from enrollment. The source of this sequence is a woman aged 18-30 years with stable Graves' hyperthyroidism. Some clones in this sample may be carry-over from other donors' samples. The sample taken for sequencing was peripheral blood.

The CDR3 DNA is TGTGCCATCAGTGAAAACGCCCAGAACTATGGCTACACCTTC. Translated: CAISENAQNYGYTF. The chain employs TRBV10-3 and TRBJ1-2; D unclear. Germline assignment: CDR1 ENHRY and CDR2 SYGVKD. This CDR3 has 14 residues. Trimming took off 3 bases at V and 2 bases at J, with 10 bases between the two ends.